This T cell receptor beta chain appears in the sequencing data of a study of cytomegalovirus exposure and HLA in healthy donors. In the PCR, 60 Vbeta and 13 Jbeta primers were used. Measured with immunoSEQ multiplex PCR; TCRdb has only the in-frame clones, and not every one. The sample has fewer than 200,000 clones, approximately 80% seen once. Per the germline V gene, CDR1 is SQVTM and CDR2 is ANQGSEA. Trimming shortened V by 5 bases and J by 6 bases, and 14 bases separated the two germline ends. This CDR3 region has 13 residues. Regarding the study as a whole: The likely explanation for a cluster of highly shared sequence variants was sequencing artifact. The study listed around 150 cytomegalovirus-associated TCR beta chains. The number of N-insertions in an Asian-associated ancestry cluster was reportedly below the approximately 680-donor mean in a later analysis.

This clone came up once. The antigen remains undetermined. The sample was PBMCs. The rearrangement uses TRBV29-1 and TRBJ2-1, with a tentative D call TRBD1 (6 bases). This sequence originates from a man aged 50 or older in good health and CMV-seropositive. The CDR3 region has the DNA TGCAGCGTTAGCCCAGGGGCGGGCAATGAGCAGTTCTTC. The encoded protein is CSVSPGAGNEQFF.